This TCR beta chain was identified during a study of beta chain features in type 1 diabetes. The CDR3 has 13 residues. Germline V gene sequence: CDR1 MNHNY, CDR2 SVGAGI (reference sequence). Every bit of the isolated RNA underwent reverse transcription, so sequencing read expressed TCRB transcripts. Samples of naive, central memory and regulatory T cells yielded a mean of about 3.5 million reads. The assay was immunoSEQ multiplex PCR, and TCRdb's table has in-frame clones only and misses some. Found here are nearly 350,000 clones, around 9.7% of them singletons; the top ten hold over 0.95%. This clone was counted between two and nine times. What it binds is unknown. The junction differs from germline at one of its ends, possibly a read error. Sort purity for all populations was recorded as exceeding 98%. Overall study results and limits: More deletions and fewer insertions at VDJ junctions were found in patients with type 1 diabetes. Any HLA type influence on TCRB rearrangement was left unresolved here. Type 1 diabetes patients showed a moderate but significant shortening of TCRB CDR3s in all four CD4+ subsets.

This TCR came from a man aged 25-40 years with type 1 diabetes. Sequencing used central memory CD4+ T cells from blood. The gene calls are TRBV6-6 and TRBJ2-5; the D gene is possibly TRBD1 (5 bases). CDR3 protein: CAISGADQETQYF. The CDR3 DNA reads TGTGCCATCAGTGGGGCGGATCAAGAGACCCAGTACTTC.